This entry concerns a single TCR beta chain. This sample is part of a study of blood T cell repertoires in COVID-19. Looking at the study overall: T cells, B-cell-depleted T cells, or PBMCs supplied cDNA or gDNA.

Authors' processing steps: Cell counts per sample came from amplifying reference gene primers. The method was immunoSEQ multiplex PCR; TCRdb's version includes in-frame clones alone and lacks a portion of them. Clone size and V and J calls were adopted from that table, with D and trimming inferred from the DNA. The table lists about 360,000 clones, 70% to 85% of them singletons. The CDR3 is 15 amino acids. Germline V lookup: CDR1 LGHDT, CDR2 YNNKEL (reference sequence). V lost 5 bases and J 8 bases, leaving 21 bases between the germline ends. The sample comprised peripheral blood. J is TRBJ1-2 and V is TRBV3-1 (or the pseudogene TRBV3-2); TRBD1 might be the D (6 bases). This sequence was found in a human donor with acute or convalescent COVID-19. The donor label of this sample is uncertain. The CDR3 sequence is CASSAYPDRLGGYTF. CDR3 nucleotide sequence: TGTGCCAGCAGCGCATATCCCGACAGGCTAGGAGGCTACACCTTC.